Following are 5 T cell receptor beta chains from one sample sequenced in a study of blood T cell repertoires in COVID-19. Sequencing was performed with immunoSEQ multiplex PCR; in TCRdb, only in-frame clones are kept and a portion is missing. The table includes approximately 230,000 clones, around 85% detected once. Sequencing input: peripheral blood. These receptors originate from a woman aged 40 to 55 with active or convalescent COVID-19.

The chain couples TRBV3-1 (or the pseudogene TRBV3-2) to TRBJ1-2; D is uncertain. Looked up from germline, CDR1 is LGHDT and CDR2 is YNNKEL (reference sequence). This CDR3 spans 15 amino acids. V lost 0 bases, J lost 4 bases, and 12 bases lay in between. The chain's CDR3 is CASSQDIGAGYGYTF. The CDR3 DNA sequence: TGTGCCAGCAGCCAAGATATAGGCGCAGGCTATGGCTACACCTTC.

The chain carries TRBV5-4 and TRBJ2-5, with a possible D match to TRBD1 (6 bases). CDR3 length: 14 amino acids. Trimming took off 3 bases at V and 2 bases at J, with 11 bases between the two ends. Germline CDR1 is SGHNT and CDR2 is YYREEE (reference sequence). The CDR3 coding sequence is TGTGCCAGCAGCTCTGGACAGCCTCAAGAGACCCAGTACTTC. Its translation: CASSSGQPQETQYF.

This CDR3 reads CASYDRGSNQPQHF. CDR3 DNA sequence: TGTGCCAGCTACGACAGGGGGAGCAATCAGCCCCAGCATTTT. This sequence joins TRBV28 and TRBJ1-5, with TRBD1 matching over 9 bases. In germline, CDR1 is MDHEN, CDR2 SYDVKM. The CDR3 sequence is 14 residues long. Trimming took 8 bases from V and 1 from J; bases not matched to a gene: 3.

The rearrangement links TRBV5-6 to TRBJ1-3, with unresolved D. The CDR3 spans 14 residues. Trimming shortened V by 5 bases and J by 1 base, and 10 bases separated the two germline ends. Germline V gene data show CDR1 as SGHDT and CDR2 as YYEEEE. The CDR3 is CASSPVRSGNTIYF. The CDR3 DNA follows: TGTGCCAGCAGTCCGGTCAGGTCTGGAAACACCATATATTTT.

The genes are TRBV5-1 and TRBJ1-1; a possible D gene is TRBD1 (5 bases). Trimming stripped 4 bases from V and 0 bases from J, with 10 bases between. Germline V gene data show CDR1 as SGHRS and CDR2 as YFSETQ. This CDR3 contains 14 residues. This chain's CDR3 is CASSMTAMNTEAFF. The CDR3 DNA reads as TGCGCCAGCAGCATGACAGCTATGAACACTGAAGCTTTCTTT.